Following are 8 T cell receptor beta chains from one sample sequenced in a study of T cell clones after liver transplantation (dated by TCRdb to the late 2010s). Libraries were constructed by the immunoSEQ multiplex PCR assay. Not all clones reach the TCRdb copy of this immuneACCESS table, which keeps in-frame sequences only. Checked studies attribute under half of the gap to unresolved V genes and leave the rest unexplained. Within this sample are some 70,000 clones, with about 80% of them counted one time only. The ten largest clonotypes hold about 0.64% of the sample. Reading the label with the study, this specimen's time point is: pre-transplant. The sample here was CD4+ T cells from blood, taken before liver transplant. The receptors shown here come from a human donor who received a liver transplant.

This sequence joins TRBV27 and TRBJ2-3; the D is unclear. The germline V and J ends were trimmed by 6 bases and 4 bases, with 11 bases remaining between them. The CDR3 sequence is 13 residues long. CDR1 and CDR2 (germline): MNHEY, SMNVEV (reference sequence). As DNA, the CDR3 is TGTGCCAGCAGGCCGACGGCCCCAGATACGCAGTATTTT. It encodes CASRPTAPDTQYF.

The chain uses TRBV6-6 and TRBJ2-7; D may be TRBD1 (6 bases). The CDR3 consists of 12 residues. V lost 5 bases and J lost 4, with 9 bases in between. Germline-derived CDR1 and CDR2 are MNHNY and SVGAGI (reference sequence). The CDR3 loop reads CASSQQGYEQYF. The CDR3, as DNA: TGTGCCAGCAGTCAACAGGGATACGAGCAGTACTTC.

V usage is TRBV5-4 and J usage is TRBJ1-1; 7 nucleotides align to TRBD1. With 4 bases clipped from V and 1 base from J, the junction kept 10 bases outside the gene matches. This CDR3 comprises 16 residues. Per germline, CDR1 SGHNT and CDR2 YYREEE (reference sequence). The CDR3 nucleotides are TGTGCCAGCAGCCCCGGGGCTTGGACAGGGAACACTGAAGCTTTCTTT. As protein: CASSPGAWTGNTEAFF. The full variable domain, completed using reference TRBV5-4 and TRBJ1-1, is ETGVTQSPTHLIKTRGQQVTLRCSSQSGHNTVSWYQQALGQGPQFIFQYYREEENGRGNFPPRFSGLQFPNYSSELNVNALELDDSALYLCASSPGAWTGNTEAFFGQGTRLTVV.

The chain joins TRBV5-1 to TRBJ1-1; TRBD1 aligns across 10 bases. V lost 7 bases and J lost 4; bases outside the gene matches: 10. The germline V gene has CDR1 SGHRS and CDR2 YFSETQ. CDR3 length: 15 amino acids. CDR3: CASAWDRGGSTEAFF. The CDR3 DNA reads TGCGCCAGCGCCTGGGACAGGGGCGGAAGCACTGAAGCTTTCTTT.

The table lists this clone with a count of one. V is TRBV5-6 and J is TRBJ1-1; D ambiguous. The ends were cut back, 4 bases at V and 7 bases at J, with 23 bases in the middle. Germline values: CDR1 SGHDT, CDR2 YYEEEE. The CDR3 runs to 16 residues. CDR3 amino acids: CASSLALTRGGGEAFF. Written as DNA, the CDR3 is TGTGCCAGCAGCCTTGCGTTGACCCGGGGAGGTGGTGAAGCTTTCTTT.

The genes are TRBV5-8 and TRBJ2-7; the D is unclear. V dropped 3 bases and J dropped 4 bases, with 11 bases sitting between them. CDR1 SGHTS and CDR2 YDEGEE come from the germline V gene. The CDR3 has 13 residues. The CDR3 DNA reads as TGTGCCAGCAGCTACCTATCCGGATACGAGCAGTACTTC. Translating gives CASSYLSGYEQYF.

The chain has TRBV11-3 and TRBJ2-7; 7 bases agree with TRBD1. CDR1 SGHNT and CDR2 YENEEA come from the germline V gene. There are 13 residues in the CDR3. V dropped 4 bases and J dropped 3; count of bases not matched to a gene: 3. The CDR3 reads CASSSTGVYEQYF. The CDR3 nucleotides are TGTGCCAGCAGCTCTACAGGGGTCTACGAGCAGTACTTC.

This clone is termed medium-sized (0.01 to 0.1%). The chain is built from TRBV4-3 and TRBJ2-2; TRBD2 is a possible D gene (5 bases). This CDR3 spans 15 amino acids. Trimming removed 0 bases at V and 4 bases at J, with 9 bases between. Germline CDR1 and CDR2: LGHNA and YSLEER. The CDR3 DNA sequence: TGCGCCAGCAGCCAAGATACTAGGAGCACCGGGGAGCTGTTTTTT. It encodes CASSQDTRSTGELFF.